This entry features one TCR beta chain sequence. It was during active infection that Seattle patients were enrolled and then longitudinally followed. Study processing details: The authors estimated nucleated cell counts from reference gene primer amplification. Sequencing was performed with immunoSEQ multiplex PCR; in TCRdb, only in-frame clones are kept and a portion is missing. V and J calls and clone size are given by that table; D and trimming were obtained from the DNA. The table shows roughly 100,000 clones, with roughly 80% occurring only once. The sample comes from a study of blood T cell repertoires in COVID-19. Study information: Samples taken during acute and convalescent COVID-19 were collected in the United States, Italy and Spain. The cDNA or gDNA used as material had been derived from T cells, B-cell-depleted T cells, or PBMCs.

This CDR3 has 14 amino acids. Germline CDR1 and CDR2: SGHRS and YFSETQ. Losses at the gene ends were 4 bases for V and 4 bases for J; bases not matched to a gene: 8. The gene calls are TRBV5-1 and TRBJ2-7; TRBD1 matches at 7 bases. This sequence was found in a man older than 75 with COVID-19, enrolled during active disease. The sample was peripheral blood. This CDR3 is CASSHGQAKYEQYF. The DNA for the CDR3 is TGCGCCAGCAGCCACGGACAGGCGAAATACGAGCAGTACTTC.